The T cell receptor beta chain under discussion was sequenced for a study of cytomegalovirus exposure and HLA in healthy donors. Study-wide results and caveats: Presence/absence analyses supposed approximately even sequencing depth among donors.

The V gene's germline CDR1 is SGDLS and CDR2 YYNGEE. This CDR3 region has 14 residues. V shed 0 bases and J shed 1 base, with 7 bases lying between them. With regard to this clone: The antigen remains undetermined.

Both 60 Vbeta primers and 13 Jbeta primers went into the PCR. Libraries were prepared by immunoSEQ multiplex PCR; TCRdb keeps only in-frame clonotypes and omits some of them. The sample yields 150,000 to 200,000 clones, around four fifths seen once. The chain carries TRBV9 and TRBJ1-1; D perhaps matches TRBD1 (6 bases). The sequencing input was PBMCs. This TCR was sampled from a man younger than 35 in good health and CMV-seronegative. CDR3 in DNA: TGTGCCAGCAGCGTAGTGACAGGGAACACTGAAGCTTTCTTT. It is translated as CASSVVTGNTEAFF.